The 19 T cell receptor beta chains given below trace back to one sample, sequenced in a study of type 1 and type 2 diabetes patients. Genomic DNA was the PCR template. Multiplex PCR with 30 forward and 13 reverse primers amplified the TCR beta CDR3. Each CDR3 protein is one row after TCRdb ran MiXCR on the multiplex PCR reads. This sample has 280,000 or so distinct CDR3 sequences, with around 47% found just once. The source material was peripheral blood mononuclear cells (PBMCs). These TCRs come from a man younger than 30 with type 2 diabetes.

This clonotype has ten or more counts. The CDR3 is CASSREWGQETQYF. The CDR3 region has the DNA TGTGCCAGCAGCAGGGAATGGGGGCAAGAGACCCAGTACTTC. J is TRBJ2-5 and V is TRBV25-1; D tentatively fits TRBD1 or TRBD2 (5 bases each). The CDR3 runs 14 residues. Trimming left V 6 bases short and J 2 bases short, with 13 bases between. Looked up from germline, CDR1 is MGHDK and CDR2 is SYGVNS.

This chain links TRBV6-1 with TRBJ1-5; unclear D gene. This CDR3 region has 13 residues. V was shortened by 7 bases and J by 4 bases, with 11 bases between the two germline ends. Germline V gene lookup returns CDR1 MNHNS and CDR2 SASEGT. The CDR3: CASNPRPNQPQHF. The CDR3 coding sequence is TGTGCCAGCAACCCGCGACCGAATCAGCCCCAGCATTTT.

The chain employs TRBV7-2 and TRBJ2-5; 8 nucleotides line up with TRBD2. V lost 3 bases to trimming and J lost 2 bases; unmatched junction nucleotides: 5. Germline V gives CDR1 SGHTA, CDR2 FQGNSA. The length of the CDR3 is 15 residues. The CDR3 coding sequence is TGTGCCAGCAGCTTTAAAATAGCGGGGCAAGAGACCCAGTACTTC. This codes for CASSFKIAGQETQYF.

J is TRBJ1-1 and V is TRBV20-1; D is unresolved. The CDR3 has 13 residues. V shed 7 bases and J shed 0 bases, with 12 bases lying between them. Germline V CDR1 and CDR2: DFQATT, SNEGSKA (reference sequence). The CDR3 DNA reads TGCAGTGTAGCGGGAGGCATGAACACTGAAGCTTTCTTT. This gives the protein CSVAGGMNTEAFF.

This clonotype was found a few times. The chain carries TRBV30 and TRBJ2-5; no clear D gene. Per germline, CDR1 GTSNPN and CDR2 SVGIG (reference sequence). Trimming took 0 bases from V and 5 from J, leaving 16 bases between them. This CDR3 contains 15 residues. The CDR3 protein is CAWSVGWKGQETQYF. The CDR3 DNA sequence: TGTGCCTGGAGTGTAGGGTGGAAGGGCCAGGAGACCCAGTACTTC.

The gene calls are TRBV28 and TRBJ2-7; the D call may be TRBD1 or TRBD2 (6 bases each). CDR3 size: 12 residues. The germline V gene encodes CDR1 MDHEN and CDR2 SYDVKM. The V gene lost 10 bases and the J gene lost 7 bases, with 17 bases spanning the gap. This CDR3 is CATGTSRGEQYF. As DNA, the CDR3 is TGTGCCACCGGGACTTCCAGGGGAGAGCAGTACTTC.

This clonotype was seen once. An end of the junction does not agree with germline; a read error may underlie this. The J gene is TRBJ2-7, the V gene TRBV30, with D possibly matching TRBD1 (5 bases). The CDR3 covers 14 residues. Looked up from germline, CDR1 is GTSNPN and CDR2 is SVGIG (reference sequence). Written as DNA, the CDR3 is TGTGCCAGTAGTATAAGCAGGGCATCCTACGGGCAGTACTTC. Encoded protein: CASSISRASYGQYF.

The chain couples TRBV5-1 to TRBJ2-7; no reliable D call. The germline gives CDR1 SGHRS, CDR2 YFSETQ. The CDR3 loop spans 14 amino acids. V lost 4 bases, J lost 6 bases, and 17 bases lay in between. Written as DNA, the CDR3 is TGCGCCAGCAGCCAGACCCCTTCATTAACCGAGCAGTACTTC. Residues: CASSQTPSLTEQYF. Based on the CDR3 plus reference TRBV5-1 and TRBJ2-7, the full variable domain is KAGVTQTPRYLIKTRGQQVTLSCSPISGHRSVSWYQQTPGQGLQFLFEYFSETQRNKGNFPGRFSGRQFSNSRSEMNVSTLELGDSALYLCASSQTPSLTEQYFGPGTRLTVT.

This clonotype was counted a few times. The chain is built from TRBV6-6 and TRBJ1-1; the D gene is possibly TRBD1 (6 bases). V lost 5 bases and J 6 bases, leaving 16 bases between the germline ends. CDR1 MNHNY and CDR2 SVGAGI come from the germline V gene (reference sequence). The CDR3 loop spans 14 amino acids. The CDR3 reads CASSTTGPRAEAFF. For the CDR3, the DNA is TGTGCCAGCAGTACCACAGGGCCCAGGGCTGAAGCTTTCTTT.

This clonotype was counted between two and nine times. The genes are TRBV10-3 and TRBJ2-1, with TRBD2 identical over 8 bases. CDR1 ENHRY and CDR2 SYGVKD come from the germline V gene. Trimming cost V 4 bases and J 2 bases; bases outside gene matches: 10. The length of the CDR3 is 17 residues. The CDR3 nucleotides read TGTGCCATCAGTGGACTCGGGACTAGGCGGACCTACAATGAGCAGTTCTTC. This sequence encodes CAISGLGTRRTYNEQFF.

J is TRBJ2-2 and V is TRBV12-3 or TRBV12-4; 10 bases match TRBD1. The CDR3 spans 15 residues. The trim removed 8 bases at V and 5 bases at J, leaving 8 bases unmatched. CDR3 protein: CASWDRGLKTGELFF. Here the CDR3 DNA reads TGTGCCAGCTGGGACAGGGGACTTAAAACCGGGGAGCTGTTTTTT.

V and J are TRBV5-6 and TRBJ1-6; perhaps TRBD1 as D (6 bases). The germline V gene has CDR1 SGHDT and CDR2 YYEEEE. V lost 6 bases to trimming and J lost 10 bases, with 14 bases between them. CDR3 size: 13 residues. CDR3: CASTRTEESPLHF. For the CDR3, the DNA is TGTGCCAGCACGAGGACAGAGGAATCACCCCTCCACTTT.

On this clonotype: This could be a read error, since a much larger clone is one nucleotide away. CDR3 nucleotides: TGTGCCACCAGCAGAGGGGAGGTGGGGGAAGCTCTCTTT. Its protein product is CATSRGEVGEALF. V gene TRBV15 combines with J gene TRBJ1-1; tentatively, D is TRBD1 (5 bases). This CDR3 is built from 13 residues. CDR1 is LNHNV, CDR2 YYDKDF, per germline (reference sequence).

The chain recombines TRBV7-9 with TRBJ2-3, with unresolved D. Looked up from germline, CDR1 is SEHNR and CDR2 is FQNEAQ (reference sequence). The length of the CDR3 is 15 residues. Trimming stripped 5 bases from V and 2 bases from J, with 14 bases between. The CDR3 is CASSRTRFPTDTQYF. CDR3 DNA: TGTGCCAGCAGCCGGACCCGCTTTCCCACAGATACGCAGTATTTT.

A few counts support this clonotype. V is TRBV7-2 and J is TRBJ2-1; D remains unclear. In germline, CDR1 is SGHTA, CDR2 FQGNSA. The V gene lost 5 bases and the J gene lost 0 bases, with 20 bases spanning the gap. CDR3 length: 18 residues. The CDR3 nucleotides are TGTGCCAGCAGCACTGAACGTAGGATAACGAGCTCCTACAATGAGCAGTTCTTC. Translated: CASSTERRITSSYNEQFF.

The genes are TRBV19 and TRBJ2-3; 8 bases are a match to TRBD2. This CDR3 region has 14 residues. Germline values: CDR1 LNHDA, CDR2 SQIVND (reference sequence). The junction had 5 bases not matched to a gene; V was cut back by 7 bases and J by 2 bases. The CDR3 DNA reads TGTGCCAGTAACCTAGCGGGCATCACAGATACGCAGTATTTT. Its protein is CASNLAGITDTQYF.

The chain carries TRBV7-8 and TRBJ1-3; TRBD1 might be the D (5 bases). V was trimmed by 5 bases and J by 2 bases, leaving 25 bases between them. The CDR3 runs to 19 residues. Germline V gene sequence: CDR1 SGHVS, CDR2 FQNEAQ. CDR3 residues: CASSAALPGRTSPGNTIYF. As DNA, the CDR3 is TGTGCCAGCAGCGCAGCCCTACCGGGGCGCACCTCTCCTGGAAACACCATATATTTT.

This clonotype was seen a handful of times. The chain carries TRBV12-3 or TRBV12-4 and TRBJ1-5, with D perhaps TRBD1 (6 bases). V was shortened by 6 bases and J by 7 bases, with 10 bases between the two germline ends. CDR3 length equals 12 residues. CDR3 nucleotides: TGTGCCAGCAGACCAGGGGACCAGCCCCAGCATTTT. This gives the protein CASRPGDQPQHF.

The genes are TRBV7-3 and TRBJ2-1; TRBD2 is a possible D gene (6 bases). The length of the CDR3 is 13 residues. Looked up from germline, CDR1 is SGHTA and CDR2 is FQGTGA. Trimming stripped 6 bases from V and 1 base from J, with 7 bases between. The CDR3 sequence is CASREGSYNEQFF. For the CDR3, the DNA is TGTGCCAGCAGGGAGGGATCCTACAATGAGCAGTTCTTC.